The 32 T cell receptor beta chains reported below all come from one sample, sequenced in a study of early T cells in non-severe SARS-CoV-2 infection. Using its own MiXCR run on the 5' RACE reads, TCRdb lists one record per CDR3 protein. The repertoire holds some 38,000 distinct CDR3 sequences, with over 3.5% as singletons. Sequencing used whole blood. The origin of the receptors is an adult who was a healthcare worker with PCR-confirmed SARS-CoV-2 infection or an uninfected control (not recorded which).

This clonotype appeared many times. The CDR3 here is CASSSRGGTGELFF. CDR3 bases: TGCGCCAGCAGCTCCAGGGGCGGTACCGGGGAGCTGTTTTTT. This chain joins TRBV5-1 and TRBJ2-2; maybe TRBD1 (6 bases). The ends were cut back, 3 bases at V and 5 bases at J, with 11 bases in the middle. This CDR3 spans 14 amino acids. Germline V CDR1 and CDR2: SGHRS, YFSETQ.

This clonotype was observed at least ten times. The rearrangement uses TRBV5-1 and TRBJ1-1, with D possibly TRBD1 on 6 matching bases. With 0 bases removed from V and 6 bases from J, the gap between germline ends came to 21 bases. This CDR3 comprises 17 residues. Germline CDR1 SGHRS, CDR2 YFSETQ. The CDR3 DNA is TGCGCCAGCAGCTTGGATCGTTTAAGGGGGAGTGTCGCTGAAGCTTTCTTT. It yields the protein CASSLDRLRGSVAEAFF.

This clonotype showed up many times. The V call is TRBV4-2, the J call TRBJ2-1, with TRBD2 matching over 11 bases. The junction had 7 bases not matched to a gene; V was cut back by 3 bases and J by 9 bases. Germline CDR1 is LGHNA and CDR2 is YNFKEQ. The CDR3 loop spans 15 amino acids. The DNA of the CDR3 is TGTGCCAGCAGCCAGGGTACTAGCGGGAGCACTGAGCAGTTCTTC. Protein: CASSQGTSGSTEQFF.

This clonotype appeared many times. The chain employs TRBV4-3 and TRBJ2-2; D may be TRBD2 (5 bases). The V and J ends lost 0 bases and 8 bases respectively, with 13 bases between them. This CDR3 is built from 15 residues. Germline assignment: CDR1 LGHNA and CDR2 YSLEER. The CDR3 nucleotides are TGCGCCAGCAGCCAAGATCCCGGCCTAGCTGGGGAGCTGTTTTTT. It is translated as CASSQDPGLAGELFF.

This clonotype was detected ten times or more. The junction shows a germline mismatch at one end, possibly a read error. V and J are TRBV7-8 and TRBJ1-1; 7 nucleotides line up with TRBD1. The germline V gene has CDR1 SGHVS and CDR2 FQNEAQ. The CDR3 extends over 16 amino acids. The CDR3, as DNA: TGTGTCAGCAGCGCCACAGGGGAAACTATGAACACTGAAGCTTTCTTT. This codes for CVSSATGETMNTEAFF.

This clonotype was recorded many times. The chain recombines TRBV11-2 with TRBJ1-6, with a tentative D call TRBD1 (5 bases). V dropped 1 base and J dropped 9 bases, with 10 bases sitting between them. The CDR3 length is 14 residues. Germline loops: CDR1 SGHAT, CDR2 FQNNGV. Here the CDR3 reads CASSLGQGGSPLHF. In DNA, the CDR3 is TGTGCCAGCAGCTTAGGCCAGGGCGGTTCACCCCTCCACTTT.

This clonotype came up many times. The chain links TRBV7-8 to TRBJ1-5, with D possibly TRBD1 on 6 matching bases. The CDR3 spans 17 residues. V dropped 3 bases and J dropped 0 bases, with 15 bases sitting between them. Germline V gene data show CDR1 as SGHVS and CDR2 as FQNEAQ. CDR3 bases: TGTGCCAGCAGCTTTAGTACAGGGAGTAATAGCAATCAGCCCCAGCATTTT. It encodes CASSFSTGSNSNQPQHF.

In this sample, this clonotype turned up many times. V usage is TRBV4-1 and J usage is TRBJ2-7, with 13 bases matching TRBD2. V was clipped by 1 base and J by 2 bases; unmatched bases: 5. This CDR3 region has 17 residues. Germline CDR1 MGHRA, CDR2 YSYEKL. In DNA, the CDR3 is TGCGCCAGCAGCCAAGTGAAACTAGCGGGAGGGCCCTACGAGCAGTACGTC. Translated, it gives CASSQVKLAGGPYEQYV.

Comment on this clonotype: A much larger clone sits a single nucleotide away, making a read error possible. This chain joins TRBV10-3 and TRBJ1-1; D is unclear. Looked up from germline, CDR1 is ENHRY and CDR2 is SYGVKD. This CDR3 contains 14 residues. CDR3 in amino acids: CAISDLGMNTEDFF. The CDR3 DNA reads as TGTGCCATCAGTGATTTGGGGATGAACACTGAAGATTTCTTT.

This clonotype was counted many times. CDR3 residues: CSVVTGTPETQYF. CDR3 sequence (DNA): TGCAGTGTTGTAACCGGGACACCAGAGACCCAGTACTTC. The V gene is TRBV20-1, the J gene TRBJ2-5; D might be TRBD1 (6 bases). The V end lost 7 bases, the J end lost 4 bases, and 16 bases lay between the germline ends. Germline V gives CDR1 DFQATT, CDR2 SNEGSKA (reference sequence). The CDR3 spans 13 residues.

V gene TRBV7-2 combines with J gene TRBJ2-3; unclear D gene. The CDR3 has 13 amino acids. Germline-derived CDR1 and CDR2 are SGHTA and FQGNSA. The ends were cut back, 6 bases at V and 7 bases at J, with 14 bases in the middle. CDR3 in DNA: TGTGCCAGCAGGCTGGGCCTTGAGAATACGCAGTATTTT. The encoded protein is CASRLGLENTQYF. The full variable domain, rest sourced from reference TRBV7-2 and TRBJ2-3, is GAGVSQSPSNKVTEKGKDVELRCDPISGHTALYWYRQSLGQGLEFLIYFQGNSAPDKSGLPSDRFSAERTGGSVSTLTIQRTQQEDSAVYLCASRLGLENTQYFGPGTRLTVL.

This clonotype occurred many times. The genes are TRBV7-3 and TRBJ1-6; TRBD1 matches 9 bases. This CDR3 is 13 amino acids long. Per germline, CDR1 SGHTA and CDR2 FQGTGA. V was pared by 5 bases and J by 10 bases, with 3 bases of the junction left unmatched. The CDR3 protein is CASSMDRGSPLHF. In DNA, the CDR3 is TGTGCCAGCAGCATGGACAGGGGATCACCCCTCCACTTT.

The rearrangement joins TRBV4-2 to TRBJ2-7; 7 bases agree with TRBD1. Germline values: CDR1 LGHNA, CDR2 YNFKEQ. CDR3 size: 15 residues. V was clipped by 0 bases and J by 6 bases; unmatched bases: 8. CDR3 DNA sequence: TGTGCCAGCAGCCAAGATCGGGGACAGACGCCCGAGCAGTACTTC. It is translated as CASSQDRGQTPEQYF.

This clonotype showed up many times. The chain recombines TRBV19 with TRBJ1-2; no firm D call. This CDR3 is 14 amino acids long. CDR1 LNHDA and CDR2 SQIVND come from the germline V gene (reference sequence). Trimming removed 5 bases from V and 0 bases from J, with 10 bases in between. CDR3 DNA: TGTGCCAGTAGTCGCAGGACGACTAACTATGGCTACACCTTC. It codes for CASSRRTTNYGYTF.

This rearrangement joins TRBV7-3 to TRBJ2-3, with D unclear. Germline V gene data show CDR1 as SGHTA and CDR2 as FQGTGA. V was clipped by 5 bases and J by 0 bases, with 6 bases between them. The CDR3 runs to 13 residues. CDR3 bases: TGTGCCAGCAGCCCATCTAGCACAGATACGCAGTATTTT. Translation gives CASSPSSTDTQYF.

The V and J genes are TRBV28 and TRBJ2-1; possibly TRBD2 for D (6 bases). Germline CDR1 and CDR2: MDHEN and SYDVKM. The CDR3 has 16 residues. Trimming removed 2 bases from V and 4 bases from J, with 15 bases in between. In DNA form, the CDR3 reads TGTGCCAGCAGTTTAGGCGGGACCCACTATTACAATGAGCAGTTCTTC. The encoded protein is CASSLGGTHYYNEQFF.

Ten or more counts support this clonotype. The CDR3 is CASSVTSDTGELFF. CDR3 DNA: TGTGCCAGCAGTGTTACGTCGGACACCGGGGAGCTGTTTTTT. This chain connects TRBV6-6 to TRBJ2-2; D ambiguous. The CDR3 runs 14 residues. Deletions cut 5 bases from V and 3 bases from J, with 10 bases between. Germline values: CDR1 MNHNY, CDR2 SVGAGI (reference sequence).

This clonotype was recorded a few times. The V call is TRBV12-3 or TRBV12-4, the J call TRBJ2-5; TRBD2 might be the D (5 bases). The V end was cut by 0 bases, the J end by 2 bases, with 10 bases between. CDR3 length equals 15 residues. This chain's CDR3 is CASSLARQRQETQYF. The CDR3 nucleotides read TGTGCCAGCAGTTTAGCGCGTCAGCGGCAAGAGACCCAGTACTTC.

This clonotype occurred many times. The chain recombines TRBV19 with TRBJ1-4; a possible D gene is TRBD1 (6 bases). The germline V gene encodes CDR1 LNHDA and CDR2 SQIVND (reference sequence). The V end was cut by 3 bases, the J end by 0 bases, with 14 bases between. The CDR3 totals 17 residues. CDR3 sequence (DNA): TGTGCCAGTAGTATTCGACAGGATTTTGCAACTAATGAAAAACTGTTTTTT. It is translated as CASSIRQDFATNEKLFF.

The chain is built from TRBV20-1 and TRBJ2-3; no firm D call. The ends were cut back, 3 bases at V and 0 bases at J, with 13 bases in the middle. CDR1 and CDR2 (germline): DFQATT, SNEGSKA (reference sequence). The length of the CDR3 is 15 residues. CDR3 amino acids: CSASYPSVSTDTQYF. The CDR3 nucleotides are TGCAGTGCTAGTTACCCTAGTGTGAGCACAGATACGCAGTATTTT.

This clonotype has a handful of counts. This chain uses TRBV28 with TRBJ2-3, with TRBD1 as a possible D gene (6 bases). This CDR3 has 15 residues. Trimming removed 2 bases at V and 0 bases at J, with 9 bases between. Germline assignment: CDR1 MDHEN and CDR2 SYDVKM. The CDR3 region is CASSLSQGSTDTQYF. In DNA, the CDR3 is TGTGCCAGCAGTTTAAGCCAGGGGAGCACAGATACGCAGTATTTT.

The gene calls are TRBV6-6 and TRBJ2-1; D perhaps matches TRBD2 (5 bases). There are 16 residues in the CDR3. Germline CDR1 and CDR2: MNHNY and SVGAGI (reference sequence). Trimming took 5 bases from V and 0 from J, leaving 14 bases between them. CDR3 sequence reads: CASSTTRADSYNEQFF. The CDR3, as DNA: TGTGCCAGCAGTACTACGAGGGCGGACTCCTACAATGAGCAGTTCTTC.

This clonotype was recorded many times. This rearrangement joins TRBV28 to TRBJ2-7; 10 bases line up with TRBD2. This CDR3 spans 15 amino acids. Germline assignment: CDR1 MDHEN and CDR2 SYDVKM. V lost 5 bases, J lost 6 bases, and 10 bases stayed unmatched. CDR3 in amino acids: CASSPKTSGSVEQYF. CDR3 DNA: TGTGCCAGCAGTCCCAAGACTAGCGGGTCGGTCGAGCAGTACTTC.

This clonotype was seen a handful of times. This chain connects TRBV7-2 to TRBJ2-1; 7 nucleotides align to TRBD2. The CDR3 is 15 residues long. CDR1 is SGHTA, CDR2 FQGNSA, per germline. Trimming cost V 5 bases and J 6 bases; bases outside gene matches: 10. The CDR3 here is CASSLYVAGTNEQFF. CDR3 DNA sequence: TGTGCCAGCAGCCTGTACGTAGCGGGTACCAATGAGCAGTTCTTC.

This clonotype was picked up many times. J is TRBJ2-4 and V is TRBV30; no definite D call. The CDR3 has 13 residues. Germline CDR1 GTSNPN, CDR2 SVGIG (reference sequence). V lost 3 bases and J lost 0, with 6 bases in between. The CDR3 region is CAWRGLAKNIQYF. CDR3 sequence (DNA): TGTGCCTGGAGAGGGCTAGCCAAAAACATTCAGTACTTC.

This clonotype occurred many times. The CDR3 coding sequence is TGTGCCATCAGTGAGTTGGAACAGGGGGTAGTGTACGAGCAGTACTTC. Its protein product is CAISELEQGVVYEQYF. This chain links TRBV10-3 with TRBJ2-7; 8 nucleotides agree with TRBD1. The J segment lost 4 bases and the V segment lost 1 base, leaving 9 bases of the junction unmatched. This CDR3 comprises 16 residues. From germline, CDR1 is ENHRY and CDR2 SYGVKD.

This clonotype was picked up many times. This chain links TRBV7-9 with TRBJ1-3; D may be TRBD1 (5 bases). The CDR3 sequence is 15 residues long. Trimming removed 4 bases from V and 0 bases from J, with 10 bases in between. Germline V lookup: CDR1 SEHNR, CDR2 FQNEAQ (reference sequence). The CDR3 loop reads CASSSSGTSGNTIYF. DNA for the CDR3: TGTGCCAGCAGCTCGTCAGGGACCTCTGGAAACACCATATATTTT.

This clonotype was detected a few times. Here the CDR3 DNA reads TGCAGTGCCCAAGAAGTCATATCGGGCATTCAGTACTTC. The encoded protein is CSAQEVISGIQYF. This chain links TRBV20-1 with TRBJ2-4; D remains unclear. This CDR3 has 13 amino acids. In germline, CDR1 is DFQATT, CDR2 SNEGSKA (reference sequence). V was pared by 6 bases and J by 9 bases, with 18 bases between.

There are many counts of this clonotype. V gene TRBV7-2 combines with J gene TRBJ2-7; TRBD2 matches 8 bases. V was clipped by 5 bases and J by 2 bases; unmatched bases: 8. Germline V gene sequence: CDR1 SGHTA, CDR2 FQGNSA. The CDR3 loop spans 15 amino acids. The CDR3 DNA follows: TGTGCCAGCAGCCCGCAAGCGGGAGCTGCCTACGAGCAGTACGTC. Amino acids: CASSPQAGAAYEQYV.

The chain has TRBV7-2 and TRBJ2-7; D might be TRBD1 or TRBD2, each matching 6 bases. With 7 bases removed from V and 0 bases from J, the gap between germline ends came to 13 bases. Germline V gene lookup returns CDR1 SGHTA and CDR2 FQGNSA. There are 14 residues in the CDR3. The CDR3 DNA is TGTGCCAGCACCTGGGGGGCATCCTCCTACGAGCAGTACTTC. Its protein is CASTWGASSYEQYF.

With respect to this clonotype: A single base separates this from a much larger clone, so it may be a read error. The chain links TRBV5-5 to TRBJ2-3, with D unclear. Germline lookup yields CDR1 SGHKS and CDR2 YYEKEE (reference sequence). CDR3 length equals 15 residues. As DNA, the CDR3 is TGTGCCAGCAGCTCGACCGAGACTCGCACAGATACGCTGTATTTT. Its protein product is CASSSTETRTDTLYF.

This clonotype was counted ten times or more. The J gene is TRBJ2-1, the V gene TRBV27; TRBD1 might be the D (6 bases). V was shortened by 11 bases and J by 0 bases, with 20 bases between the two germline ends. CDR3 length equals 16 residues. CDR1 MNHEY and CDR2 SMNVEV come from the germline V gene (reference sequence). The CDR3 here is CAPRGWTSGSYNEQFF. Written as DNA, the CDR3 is TGTGCCCCCAGGGGCTGGACATCGGGCTCCTACAATGAGCAGTTCTTC.